These 6 T cell receptor beta chains were sequenced from one sample in a study of T cell responses to AZD1222 COVID-19 vaccine. TCRdb's copy holds only in-frame clones and misses some; the assay was immunoSEQ multiplex PCR. Of approximately 84,000 clones in the sample, roughly nine tenths were seen once. The sample consisted of peripheral blood, taken on day 0 of AZD1222 vaccination. Receptors originate from an adult in good health.

This rearrangement joins TRBV19 to TRBJ1-2; D remains ambiguous. V was trimmed by 8 bases and J by 8 bases, leaving 15 bases between them. The germline V gene encodes CDR1 LNHDA and CDR2 SQIVND (reference sequence). The CDR3 totals 12 residues. This CDR3 is CASSLAVYGYTF. Written as DNA, the CDR3 is TGTGCCAGTTCGCTCGCGGTGTACGGCTACACCTTC.

This clone was found a few times. This chain links TRBV5-6 with TRBJ2-7; 8 nucleotides match TRBD2. CDR3 length: 14 amino acids. Germline CDR1 and CDR2: SGHDT and YYEEEE. The junction had 5 bases not matched to a gene; V was cut back by 0 bases and J by 6 bases. The DNA of the CDR3 is TGTGCCAGCAGCTTGGGGGCGGGAGGATCCGAGCAGTACTTC. Translation gives CASSLGAGGSEQYF.

This chain connects TRBV28 to TRBJ2-3; 13 bases align to TRBD2. This CDR3 region has 14 residues. Germline V gives CDR1 MDHEN, CDR2 SYDVKM. The J segment lost 5 bases and the V segment lost 4 bases, leaving 0 bases of the junction unmatched. CDR3 nucleotide sequence: TGTGCCAGCAGTTGGACTAGCGGGAGAGATACGCAGTATTTT. This codes for CASSWTSGRDTQYF. Drawing the rest from reference TRBV28 and TRBJ2-3, the complete variable domain is DVKVTQSSRYLVKRTGEKVFLECVQDMDHENMFWYRQDPGLGLRLIYFSYDVKMKEKGDIPEGYSVSREKKERFSLILESASTNQTSMYLCASSWTSGRDTQYFGPGTRLTVL.

This sequence joins TRBV6-5 and TRBJ1-3, with D perhaps matching TRBD1 (5 bases). This CDR3 region has 16 residues. The V gene lost 2 bases and the J gene lost 0 bases, with 11 bases spanning the gap. CDR1 and CDR2 from the germline V gene are MNHEY and SVGAGI. In nucleotides, the CDR3 is TGTGCCAGCAGTTACAACAGGAGAACCTCTGGAAACACCATATATTTT. Residues: CASSYNRRTSGNTIYF.

The chain is built from TRBV7-9 and TRBJ2-2; D is uncertain. V was cut by 8 bases and J by 0 bases, with 16 bases left in between. In germline, CDR1 is SEHNR, CDR2 FQNEAQ (reference sequence). The CDR3 has 16 amino acids. The CDR3 reads CASFEPPSANTGELFF. For the CDR3, the DNA is TGTGCCAGCTTTGAACCTCCCTCCGCGAACACCGGGGAGCTGTTTTTT.

The J gene is TRBJ2-2, the V gene TRBV7-2; 12 bases are shared with TRBD2. J lost 5 bases, V lost 2 bases, and 9 bases had no gene match. The CDR3 is made up of 18 amino acids. Looked up from germline, CDR1 is SGHTA and CDR2 is FQGNSA. This chain's CDR3 is CASSLQLAGGPRTGELFF. The CDR3 DNA reads as TGTGCCAGCAGCTTACAGCTAGCGGGAGGGCCAAGGACCGGGGAGCTGTTTTTT.